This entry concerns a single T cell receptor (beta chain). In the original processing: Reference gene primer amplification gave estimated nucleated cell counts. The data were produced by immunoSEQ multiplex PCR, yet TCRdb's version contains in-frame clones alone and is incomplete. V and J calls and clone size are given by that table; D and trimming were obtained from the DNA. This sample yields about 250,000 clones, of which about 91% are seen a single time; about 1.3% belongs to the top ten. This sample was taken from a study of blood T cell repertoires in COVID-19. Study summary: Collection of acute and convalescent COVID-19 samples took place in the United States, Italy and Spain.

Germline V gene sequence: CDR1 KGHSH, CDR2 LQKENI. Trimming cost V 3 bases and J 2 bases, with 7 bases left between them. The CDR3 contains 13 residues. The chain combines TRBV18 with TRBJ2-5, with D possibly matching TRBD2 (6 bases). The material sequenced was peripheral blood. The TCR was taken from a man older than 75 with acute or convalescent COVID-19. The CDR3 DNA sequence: TGTGCCAGCTCACCGACTAGACAAGAGACCCAGTACTTC. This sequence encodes CASSPTRQETQYF.